These 29 T cell receptor beta chains share one sample of origin, sequenced in a study of T cells in localized non-small cell lung cancer. Assay: immunoSEQ multiplex PCR; the TCRdb copy retains only in-frame clones and omits some. Found here are fewer than 35,000 clones, approximately 91% of them singletons; the top ten hold approximately 5%. The material sequenced was PBMCs, taken before any cancer treatment. Receptor source: a man aged 40-75 years with stage II lung adenocarcinoma.

The V gene is TRBV7-2, the J gene TRBJ2-3; D is uncertain. CDR3 length: 14 residues. Germline loops: CDR1 SGHTA, CDR2 FQGNSA. Trimming took off 4 bases at V and 3 bases at J, with 11 bases between the two ends. CDR3: CASSSPIGTDTQYF. CDR3 DNA sequence: TGTGCCAGCAGCTCGCCCATTGGGACAGATACGCAGTATTTT.

Notes on this clone: This clone may be a read error of a much larger clone one base away. The same CDR3 is also encoded by other DNA sequences in this sample. For the CDR3, the DNA is TGTGCCAGTAGTATCAGGGATCAGCCCCAGCATTTT. Translation: CASSIRDQPQHF. The V gene is TRBV19, the J gene TRBJ1-5; D may be TRBD1 (5 bases). This CDR3 is 12 amino acids long. Germline V gene lookup returns CDR1 LNHDA and CDR2 SQIVND (reference sequence). V lost 3 bases, J lost 5 bases, and 5 bases lay in between.

The rearrangement links TRBV19 to TRBJ1-4; 8 bases are shared with TRBD1. This CDR3 spans 15 amino acids. Germline CDR1 is LNHDA and CDR2 is SQIVND (reference sequence). The V gene end was trimmed by 5 bases and the J gene end by 4 bases; junction bases not matched to a gene: 6. The chain's CDR3 is CASSSTGAINEKLFF. The CDR3 DNA reads TGTGCCAGTAGTTCGACAGGGGCAATTAATGAAAAACTGTTTTTT.

The J gene is TRBJ2-7, the V gene TRBV6-1; D may be TRBD1 (5 bases). CDR3 length: 13 amino acids. Germline V CDR1 and CDR2: MNHNS, SASEGT. V was cut by 0 bases and J by 3 bases, with 6 bases left in between. The CDR3 DNA follows: TGTGCCAGCAGTGAAGCAGGGGTCTACGAGCAGTACTTC. Amino acids: CASSEAGVYEQYF.

The gene calls are TRBV5-1 and TRBJ1-1, with a tentative D call TRBD1 (5 bases). The V and J ends lost 7 bases and 5 bases respectively, with 18 bases between them. Germline V gives CDR1 SGHRS, CDR2 YFSETQ. The CDR3 consists of 14 residues. The CDR3 DNA follows: TGCGCCAGCTTTCCAGGGTCCGAGGGGACTGAAGCTTTCTTT. Encoded protein: CASFPGSEGTEAFF. Full variable domain (rest looked up from reference TRBV5-1 and TRBJ1-1): KAGVTQTPRYLIKTRGQQVTLSCSPISGHRSVSWYQQTPGQGLQFLFEYFSETQRNKGNFPGRFSGRQFSNSRSEMNVSTLELGDSALYLCASFPGSEGTEAFFGQGTRLTVV.

The rearrangement joins TRBV2 to TRBJ1-1; D is possibly TRBD1 (5 bases). Germline CDR1 and CDR2: SNHLY and FYNNEI. The CDR3 totals 19 residues. V lost 3 bases and J lost 1, with 24 bases in between. This CDR3 reads CASSEEPAGYRLSNTEAFF. The DNA of the CDR3 is TGTGCCAGCAGTGAGGAGCCGGCAGGGTATCGGTTATCGAACACTGAAGCTTTCTTT.

This chain joins TRBV14 and TRBJ2-5; D is uncertain. V dropped 3 bases and J dropped 0 bases, with 17 bases sitting between them. This CDR3 has 17 residues. CDR1 SGHDN and CDR2 FVKESK come from the germline V gene. This CDR3 reads CASSHTRQSPYQETQYF. The CDR3 nucleotides are TGTGCCAGCAGCCATACGAGACAATCCCCGTACCAAGAGACCCAGTACTTC.

The gene calls are TRBV19 and TRBJ2-5; D is undetermined. V gave up 6 bases and J gave up 5 bases, with 13 bases separating them. CDR3 length: 13 amino acids. Per germline, CDR1 LNHDA and CDR2 SQIVND (reference sequence). The CDR3, as DNA: TGTGCCAGTAGCCCCGTCGGTCGGGAGACCCAGTACTTC. The encoded protein is CASSPVGRETQYF. The full variable domain, in which reference TRBV19 and TRBJ2-5 provide the parts outside the CDR3, is DGGITQSPKYLFRKEGQNVTLSCEQNLNHDAMYWYRQDPGQGLRLIYYSQIVNDFQKGDIAEGYSVSREKKESFPLTVTSAQKNPTAFYLCASSPVGRETQYFGPGTRLLVL.

The chain couples TRBV7-8 to TRBJ2-1; no definite D call. The germline CDR1 and CDR2 sequences are SGHVS and FQNEAQ. V lost 1 base to trimming and J lost 5 bases, with 12 bases between them. The CDR3 consists of 15 residues. The CDR3 DNA reads TGTGCCAGCAGCTTAGTACCCTACGCGAACAATGAGCAGTTCTTC. Residues: CASSLVPYANNEQFF. The complete variable domain, with remaining parts taken from reference TRBV7-8 and TRBJ2-1, reads GAGVSQSPRYKVAKRGQDVALRCDPISGHVSLFWYQQALGQGPEFLTYFQNEAQLDKSGLPSDRFFAERPEGSVSTLKIQRTQQEDSAVYLCASSLVPYANNEQFFGPGTRLTVL.

The chain recombines TRBV7-8 with TRBJ2-7, with a possible D match to TRBD2 (6 bases). This CDR3 has 13 amino acids. Per the germline V gene, CDR1 is SGHVS and CDR2 is FQNEAQ. The germline V and J ends were trimmed by 1 base and 4 bases, with 8 bases remaining between them. CDR3 region: CASSLGRGYEQYF. In nucleotides, the CDR3 is TGTGCCAGCAGCTTAGGACGGGGGTACGAGCAGTACTTC. The whole variable domain, filled in from reference TRBV7-8 and TRBJ2-7, reads GAGVSQSPRYKVAKRGQDVALRCDPISGHVSLFWYQQALGQGPEFLTYFQNEAQLDKSGLPSDRFFAERPEGSVSTLKIQRTQQEDSAVYLCASSLGRGYEQYFGPGTRLTVT.

By frequency in the sample, this clone is medium-sized. The gene calls are TRBV23-1 and TRBJ1-4, with a tentative D call TRBD1 (6 bases). TRBV23-1 is sorted into the ORF group, with uncertain function. Deletions cut 6 bases from V and 0 bases from J, with 11 bases between. The CDR3 spans 15 residues. The CDR3 is CASSTGASTNEKLFF. The CDR3 coding sequence is TGCGCCAGCAGCACGGGGGCCTCAACTAATGAAAAACTGTTTTTT.

About this clone: Other nucleotide sequences from this sample produce the same CDR3. The chain links TRBV7-3 to TRBJ1-1, with unresolved D. V lost 5 bases and J lost 1, with 8 bases in between. The CDR3 runs to 13 residues. Germline lookup yields CDR1 SGHTA and CDR2 FQGTGA. CDR3 nucleotide sequence: TGTGCCAGCAGCCCCTCGGGGAACACTGAAGCTTTCTTT. Amino acids: CASSPSGNTEAFF. The whole variable domain, remainder taken from reference TRBV7-3 and TRBJ1-1, is GAGVSQTPSNKVTEKGKYVELRCDPISGHTALYWYRQSLGQGPEFLIYFQGTGAADDSGLPNDRFFAVRPEGSVSTLKIQRTERGDSAVYLCASSPSGNTEAFFGQGTRLTVV.

The chain uses TRBV7-9 and TRBJ1-2; D gene uncertain. Trimming left V 5 bases short and J 2 bases short, with 9 bases between. The CDR3 spans 13 residues. CDR1 and CDR2 from the germline V gene are SEHNR and FQNEAQ (reference sequence). The DNA of the CDR3 is TGTGCCAGCAGCCCCGCTGCGAACTATGGCTACACCTTC. Translation: CASSPAANYGYTF. Based on the CDR3 plus reference TRBV7-9 and TRBJ1-2, the full variable domain is DTGVSQNPRHKITKRGQNVTFRCDPISEHNRLYWYRQTLGQGPEFLTYFQNEAQLEKSRLLSDRFSAERPKGSFSTLEIQRTEQGDSAMYLCASSPAANYGYTFGSGTRLTVV.

The chain joins TRBV5-5 to TRBJ1-2; D gene uncertain. The germline gives CDR1 SGHKS, CDR2 YYEKEE (reference sequence). CDR3 length: 15 residues. Between the trimmed V and J ends, which lost 0 bases and 0 bases, there was a span of 9 bases. CDR3 region: CASSLVAATNYGYTF. CDR3 bases: TGTGCCAGCAGCTTGGTCGCAGCGACTAACTATGGCTACACCTTC.

This rearrangement joins TRBV19 to TRBJ2-1, with D perhaps TRBD2 (6 bases). CDR3 length: 15 residues. The V end was cut by 6 bases, the J end by 0 bases, with 12 bases between. Germline CDR1 reads LNHDA; CDR2 reads SQIVND (reference sequence). CDR3: CASRPGGSSYNEQFF. The CDR3 nucleotides read TGTGCCAGTAGACCTGGGGGGTCCTCCTACAATGAGCAGTTCTTC.

The chain employs TRBV5-1 and TRBJ2-2; TRBD1 matches at 10 bases. The CDR3 has 15 amino acids. V trimming: 4 bases; J trimming: 4 bases; junction bases outside the gene matches: 4. The germline V gene has CDR1 SGHRS and CDR2 YFSETQ. CDR3 DNA: TGCGCCAGCAGCCCGACAGGGGGCCGCACCGGGGAGCTGTTTTTT. Translating it yields CASSPTGGRTGELFF.

The chain uses TRBV11-1 and TRBJ2-3; TRBD2 might be the D (6 bases). CDR1 and CDR2 (germline): SGHAT, FQDESV (reference sequence). The V gene lost 4 bases and the J gene lost 0 bases, with 17 bases spanning the gap. CDR3 length equals 17 residues. The CDR3 loop reads CASSSGPSASSTDTQYF. The CDR3 nucleotides are TGTGCCAGCAGCTCGGGCCCTAGCGCCTCTAGCACAGATACGCAGTATTTT.

This clone was seen only once. J is TRBJ1-2 and V is TRBV7-8; TRBD1 agrees at 7 bases. V lost 2 bases and J lost 7; bases outside the gene matches: 10. Germline V gene sequence: CDR1 SGHVS, CDR2 FQNEAQ. This CDR3 region has 15 residues. CDR3 in DNA: TGTGCCAGCAGCTTACCTCTCGACAGGGCCAGTGGCTACACCTTC. Translation: CASSLPLDRASGYTF.

The chain uses TRBV10-2 and TRBJ2-7, with TRBD2 matching 7 bases. Germline loops: CDR1 WSHSY, CDR2 SAAADI. Trimming took 3 bases from V and 4 from J; bases not matched to a gene: 9. This CDR3 comprises 15 residues. The CDR3 protein is CASSDGGGTPYEQYF. The CDR3 coding sequence is TGCGCCAGCAGTGATGGGGGAGGGACTCCGTACGAGCAGTACTTC.

V is TRBV19 and J is TRBJ1-1; TRBD1 might be the D (5 bases). Per germline, CDR1 LNHDA and CDR2 SQIVND (reference sequence). The CDR3 loop spans 17 amino acids. Trimming stripped 5 bases from V and 0 bases from J, with 19 bases between. The CDR3 DNA reads TGTGCCAGTAGTCCCCGGGTCCGTATGGACATGAACACTGAAGCTTTCTTT. The encoded protein is CASSPRVRMDMNTEAFF.

This clone was counted only a few times. This chain links TRBV5-6 with TRBJ2-5; 8 bases align to TRBD1. The CDR3 is made up of 14 amino acids. Germline CDR1 SGHDT, CDR2 YYEEEE. V trimming: 3 bases; J trimming: 0 bases; junction bases outside the gene matches: 1. This CDR3 reads CASSWDRHQETQYF. CDR3 sequence (DNA): TGTGCCAGCAGCTGGGACAGGCACCAAGAGACCCAGTACTTC. The full variable domain, in which reference TRBV5-6 and TRBJ2-5 provide the parts outside the CDR3, is DAGVTQSPTHLIKTRGQQVTLRCSPKSGHDTVSWYQQALGQGPQFIFQYYEEEERQRGNFPDRFSGHQFPNYSSELNVNALLLGDSALYLCASSWDRHQETQYFGPGTRLLVL.

J is TRBJ1-5 and V is TRBV28, with D perhaps matching TRBD1 (5 bases). Trimming cost V 8 bases and J 1 base, with 6 bases left between them. Germline V lookup: CDR1 MDHEN, CDR2 SYDVKM. The CDR3 consists of 12 residues. Here the CDR3 reads CASRDSNQPQHF. The CDR3 DNA reads TGTGCCAGCCGGGACAGCAATCAGCCCCAGCATTTT.

The chain joins TRBV7-2 to TRBJ1-5, with a possible D match to TRBD1 (5 bases). CDR1 SGHTA and CDR2 FQGNSA come from the germline V gene. The CDR3 has 13 amino acids. The germline V and J ends were trimmed by 1 base and 7 bases, with 8 bases remaining between them. The CDR3 loop reads CASSLVGVQPQHF. DNA of the CDR3: TGTGCCAGCAGCTTAGTAGGGGTACAGCCCCAGCATTTT.

The V call is TRBV25-1, the J call TRBJ1-1; D is perhaps TRBD1 (6 bases). Trimming cost V 8 bases and J 4 bases, with 17 bases left between them. Looked up from germline, CDR1 is MGHDK and CDR2 is SYGVNS. This CDR3 comprises 14 residues. CDR3 nucleotides: TGTGCCAGCGGCGGGCCCTCCAGGGGCACTGAAGCTTTCTTT. Amino acids: CASGGPSRGTEAFF.

The chain uses TRBV27 and TRBJ2-2; D unresolved. This CDR3 is built from 14 residues. Per the germline V gene, CDR1 is MNHEY and CDR2 is SMNVEV (reference sequence). V shed 6 bases and J shed 3 bases, with 11 bases lying between them. The CDR3 DNA reads TGTGCCAGCAGCCGACTGGACCACACCGGGGAGCTGTTTTTT. Translating it yields CASSRLDHTGELFF.

This clone was counted a single time. The chain uses TRBV11-2 and TRBJ2-5, with D possibly matching TRBD1 (6 bases). Germline V gene sequence: CDR1 SGHAT, CDR2 FQNNGV. This CDR3 is 13 amino acids long. The V end was cut by 1 base, the J end by 7 bases, with 10 bases between. CDR3 sequence: CASSLGQQGTQYF. CDR3 in DNA: TGTGCCAGCAGCTTAGGGCAACAGGGGACCCAGTACTTC.

The chain links TRBV28 to TRBJ1-2, with D uncertain. Germline V CDR1 and CDR2: MDHEN, SYDVKM. This CDR3 region has 14 residues. Trimming shortened V by 2 bases and J by 1 base, and 8 bases separated the two germline ends. CDR3 sequence reads: CASSLTGLNYGYTF. CDR3 bases: TGTGCCAGCAGTTTAACCGGGCTTAACTATGGCTACACCTTC.

The chain employs TRBV7-3 and TRBJ2-3; the D is unclear. CDR1 is SGHTA and CDR2 is FQGTGA in the germline V gene. The V and J ends lost 5 bases and 5 bases respectively, with 11 bases between them. The CDR3 has 13 amino acids. This CDR3 is CASSLSRGDTQYF. CDR3 coding DNA: TGTGCCAGCAGCCTATCCCGAGGAGATACGCAGTATTTT.

The chain recombines TRBV5-1 with TRBJ1-1; D unclear. V lost 6 bases to trimming and J lost 4 bases, with 13 bases between them. Germline V gives CDR1 SGHRS, CDR2 YFSETQ. The CDR3 runs 13 residues. The CDR3 DNA is TGCGCCAGCATGCCCGGACGGGGCACTGAAGCTTTCTTT. Residues: CASMPGRGTEAFF.